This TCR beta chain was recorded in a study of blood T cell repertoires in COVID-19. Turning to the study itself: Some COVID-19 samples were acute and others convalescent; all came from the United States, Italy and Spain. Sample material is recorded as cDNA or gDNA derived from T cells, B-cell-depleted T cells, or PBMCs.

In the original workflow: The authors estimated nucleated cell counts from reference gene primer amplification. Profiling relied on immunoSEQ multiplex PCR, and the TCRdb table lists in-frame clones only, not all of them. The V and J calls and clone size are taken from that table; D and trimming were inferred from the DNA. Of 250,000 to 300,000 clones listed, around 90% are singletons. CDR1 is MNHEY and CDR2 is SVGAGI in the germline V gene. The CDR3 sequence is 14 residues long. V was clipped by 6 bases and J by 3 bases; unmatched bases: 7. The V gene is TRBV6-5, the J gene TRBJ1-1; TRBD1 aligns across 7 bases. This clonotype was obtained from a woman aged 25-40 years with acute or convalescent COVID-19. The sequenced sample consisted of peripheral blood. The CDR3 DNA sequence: TGTGCCAGCAGAACAGGGGTCGGGGACACTGAAGCTTTCTTT. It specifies CASRTGVGDTEAFF.